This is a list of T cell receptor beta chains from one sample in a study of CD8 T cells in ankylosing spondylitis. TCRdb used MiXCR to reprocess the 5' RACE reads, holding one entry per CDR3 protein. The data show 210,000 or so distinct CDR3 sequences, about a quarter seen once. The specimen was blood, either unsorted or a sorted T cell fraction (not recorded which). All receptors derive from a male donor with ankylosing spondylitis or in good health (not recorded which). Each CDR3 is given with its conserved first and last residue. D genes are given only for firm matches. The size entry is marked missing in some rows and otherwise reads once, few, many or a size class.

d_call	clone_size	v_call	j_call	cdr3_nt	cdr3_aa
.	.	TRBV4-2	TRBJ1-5	TGTGCCAGCAGCACAGGCTTTTATAGCAATCAGCCCCAGCATTTT	CASSTGFYSNQPQHF
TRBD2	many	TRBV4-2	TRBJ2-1	TGTGCCAGCAGCCCCCGGACTAGCGGGACCCCACGTGAGCAGTTCTTC	CASSPRTSGTPREQFF
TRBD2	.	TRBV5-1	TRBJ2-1	TGCGCCAGCAGCTCGGGACTAGCGGGAGAGAAGTTCTTC	CASSSGLAGEKFF
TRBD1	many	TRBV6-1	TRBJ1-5	TGTGCCAGCAGCCCCGGGACAGCTCATCAGCCCCAGCATTTT	CASSPGTAHQPQHF
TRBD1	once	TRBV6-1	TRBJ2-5	TGTGCCAGCACCAGTGAACCGGGACAGGGCTCGACCCAGTACTTC	CASTSEPGQGSTQYF
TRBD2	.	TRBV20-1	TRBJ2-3	TGCAGTTCACCGGGTTGGACTAGCGATGATACGCAGTATTTT	CSSPGWTSDDTQYF
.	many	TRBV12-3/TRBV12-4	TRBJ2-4	TGTGCCAGCAGTTTAGGTCCAGGTCTGCAAGCCAAAAACATTCAGTACTTC	CASSLGPGLQAKNIQYF
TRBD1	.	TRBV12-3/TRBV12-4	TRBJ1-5	TGTGCCAGCAGGCAGGGACAGGGTAACAATCAGCCCCAGCATTTT	CASRQGQGNNQPQHF
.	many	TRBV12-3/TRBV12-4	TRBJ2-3	TGTGCCAGCAGTTTTATGCGGGCCCAAGATACGCAGTATTTT	CASSFMRAQDTQYF
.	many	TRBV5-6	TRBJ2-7	TGTGCCAGCAGCTTGGCTATGGACTGGGCCTCCTACGAGCAGTACTTC	CASSLAMDWASYEQYF
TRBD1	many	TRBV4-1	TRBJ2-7	TGCGCCAGCAGCCAAGGAACAGGGGGTGGATCCTACGAGCAGTACTTC	CASSQGTGGGSYEQYF
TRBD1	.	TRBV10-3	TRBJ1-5	TGTGCCATCAGAGGACAGGGTTTGAACCAGCCCCAGCATTTT	CAIRGQGLNQPQHF
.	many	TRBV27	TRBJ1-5	TGTGCCAGCAGTCCTGCGATGGACAGCAATCAGCCCCAGCATTTT	CASSPAMDSNQPQHF
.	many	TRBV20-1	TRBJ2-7	TGCAGTGCTAGAGATACGGCAGGGGCCTCCTACGAGCAGTACTTC	CSARDTAGASYEQYF
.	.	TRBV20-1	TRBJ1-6	TGCAGTGCTCGAGGGGGGGGAGGTTCACCCCTCCACTTT	CSARGGGGSPLHF
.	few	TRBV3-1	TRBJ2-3	TGTGCCAGCAGCCAAGATGGCCCGTCCGGTACGCAGTATTTT	CASSQDGPSGTQYF
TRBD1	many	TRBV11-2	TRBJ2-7	TGTGCCAGCAGCTCTAGGGGGCTAGGAGAGGGACAGGGCTCCTACGAGCAGTACTTC	CASSSRGLGEGQGSYEQYF
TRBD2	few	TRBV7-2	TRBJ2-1	TGTGCCAGCAGCTTAGCACTAGCGGAATACAATGAGCAGTTCTTC	CASSLALAEYNEQFF
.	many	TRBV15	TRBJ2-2	TGTGCCACCACCGGGGGCAATTGGAGAACCGGGGAGCTGTTTTTT	CATTGGNWRTGELFF
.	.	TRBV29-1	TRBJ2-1	TGCAGCGTCGGGCTGAGGGATGAGCAGTTCTTC	CSVGLRDEQFF
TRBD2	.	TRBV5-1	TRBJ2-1	TGCGCCAGCAGCTTCCCGGGAGGGCCAAATGAGCAGTTCTTC	CASSFPGGPNEQFF
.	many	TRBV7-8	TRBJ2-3	TGTGCCAGCAGCTCCCGGACTCGCACAGATACGCAGTATTTT	CASSSRTRTDTQYF
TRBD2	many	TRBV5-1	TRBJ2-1	TGCGCCAGCAGCCCGGCCCCGAGCGGGAGCTCCTACAATGAGCAGTTCTTC	CASSPAPSGSSYNEQFF
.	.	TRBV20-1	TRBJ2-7	TGCAGTGCTGAGGTGGGGGCCTACGAGCAGTACTTC	CSAEVGAYEQYF
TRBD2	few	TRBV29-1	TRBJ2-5	TGCAGCGTCCTCCCTAGCGGGAGAGGGCAGGAGACCCAGTACTTC	CSVLPSGRGQETQYF
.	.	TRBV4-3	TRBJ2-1	TGCGCCAGCAGCCAAGGTGACGGGAGTCTCTACAATGAGCAGTTCTTC	CASSQGDGSLYNEQFF
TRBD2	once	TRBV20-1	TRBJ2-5	TGCAGTGCTAGAGTTCTCCCTAGCGGGAGGGAGACCCAGTACTTC	CSARVLPSGRETQYF
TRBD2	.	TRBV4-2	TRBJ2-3	TGTGCCAGCAGCCAAGATATAGGCGGGAGTGTCCCAGATACGCAGTATTTT	CASSQDIGGSVPDTQYF
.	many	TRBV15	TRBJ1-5	TGTGCCACCAGCAGTGGACCAGGGACCTTCAATCAGCCCCAGCATTTT	CATSSGPGTFNQPQHF